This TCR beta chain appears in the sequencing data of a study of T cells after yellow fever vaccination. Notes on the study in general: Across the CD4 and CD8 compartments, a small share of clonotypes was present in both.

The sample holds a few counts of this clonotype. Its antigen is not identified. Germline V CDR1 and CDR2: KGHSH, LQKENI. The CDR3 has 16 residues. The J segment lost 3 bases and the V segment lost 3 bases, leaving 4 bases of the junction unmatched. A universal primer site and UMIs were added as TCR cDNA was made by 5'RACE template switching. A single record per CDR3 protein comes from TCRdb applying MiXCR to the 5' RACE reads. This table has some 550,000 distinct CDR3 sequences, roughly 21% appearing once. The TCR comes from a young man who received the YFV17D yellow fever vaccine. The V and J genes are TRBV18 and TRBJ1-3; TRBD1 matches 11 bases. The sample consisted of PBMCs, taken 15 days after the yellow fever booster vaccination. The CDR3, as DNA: TGTGCCAGCTCACCCGGACAGGGGGCAGGTGGAAACACCATATATTTT. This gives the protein CASSPGQGAGGNTIYF.